A single T cell receptor (beta chain) is shown here with its context. This receptor's antigen is unknown. Per-base qualities were not stored, and no clone one base away is much larger. Libraries were prepared through the immunoSEQ multiplex PCR assay. Rearranged TCR beta chain sequences were amplified using the hsTCRB Kit according to the manufacturer's protocol. Sequencing of TCRB libraries was carried out on an Illumina MiSeq. From the authors' description of their analysis: The kit vendor's proprietary platform handled demultiplexing, trimming and gene mapping. The immuneACCESS repertoire file appears here via TCRdb, limited to in-frame rearrangements. These files lack a portion of the clones; in checked studies, under half of the deficit traces to unresolved V genes, and the cause of the others is not known. V, J and clone size derive from that table, while D and trimming were established from the DNA sequence. This sample comprises 52,000 or so clones, under 90% of them detected only once. The ten largest clones take up roughly 6.2% of the sample.

The time point tag for this specimen amounts to: week 23, last vaccination. Each vaccine dose, consisting of 300 ug of a 20-mer mutant IDH1 peptide in Montanide, was administered subcutaneously with topical imiquimod. Donors had newly diagnosed WHO grade 3 or 4 IDH1-mutant astrocytomas with loss of nuclear ATRX. The samples were drawn from NOA16, a multicentre, single-arm, open-label phase I trial in Germany that tested a mutant IDH1 peptide vaccine in humans for the first time. Genomic DNA for TCRB sequencing was isolated from EDTA blood with the DNeasy Blood and Tissue Kit. V loses 0 bases, J loses 0 bases, and the germline ends lie 9 bases apart. The CDR3 covers 16 residues, taking in both the cysteine and the phenylalanine. Only the CDR3 part of the read is kept: 48 bases, read in frame from the first base. CDR1 and CDR2, per the germline V gene (reference sequence), are MNHNY and SVGAGI. These data originate in a study of a mutant IDH1 vaccine in newly diagnosed glioma (TCRdb year 2021). Context from the whole study: Across visits V03 through V10, patients got a total of eight vaccinations, given in weeks 1, 3, 5, 7, 11, 15, 19 and 23. Before enrollment, most patients had been given radiochemotherapy with temozolomide as standard therapy, while the rest had received either radiotherapy alone or temozolomide alone. The roughly 35 treated patients were around 62% male and roughly 40% female, with a mean age of approximately 38 years. In the chemotherapy-containing groups, vaccination started alongside temozolomide cycles, whereas in patients who had radiotherapy alone it started 4-6 weeks after radiotherapy. For exploratory analyses, about two dozen treated patients had longitudinal TCRB deep sequencing done wherever samples were available. Peripheral blood samples were drawn at six visits, namely V03 (baseline), V05, V07, V10, V12 and V13.

The paper's findings and limits, for the study overall: Selection of PBMC samples for TCRB deep sequencing was based on availability. It was noted by the authors that analyses of patient blood samples could not be reproduced owing to sample limitations. Vaccine-induced immune responses across multiple MHC alleles were detected in approximately 94% of patients. Pseudoprogression appeared unrelated to alterations in the top peripheral T cell clonotypes detected by TCRB sequencing.

The sample was PBMCs, taken from a glioma patient whose treatment included an IDH1 peptide vaccine. This clonotype was obtained from a man aged 40-49 years with glioma. The rearranged chain carries TRBV6-6 and TRBJ1-5, with the D gene not confidently named. The CDR3 in this case is CASSYSSQDSNQPQHF. The DNA sequence follows: TGTGCCAGCAGTTACTCGAGCCAGGATAGCAATCAGCCCCAGCATTTT.